The next 21 T cell receptor beta chains were all read from a single sample in a study of blood T cell repertoires in COVID-19. Using immunoSEQ multiplex PCR, the repertoire was profiled, and TCRdb retains in-frame clones only, with some absent. The repertoire has around 130,000 clones, under 90% of them found once; the top ten carry around 4.5%. Sequenced input: peripheral blood. The source of these receptors is a woman aged 70-85 years with acute or convalescent COVID-19.

The chain links TRBV7-9 to TRBJ1-2; 9 positions agree with TRBD1. The CDR3 runs to 18 residues. The V segment lost 5 bases and the J segment 1 base; nucleotides outside the gene matches: 14. CDR1 and CDR2 from the germline V gene are SEHNR and FQNEAQ (reference sequence). The DNA of the CDR3 is TGTGCCAGCAGCGCCTCCGGGACAGGGAAGGGCATTAACTATGGCTACACCTTC. Translating it yields CASSASGTGKGINYGYTF. The complete variable domain, with remaining parts taken from reference TRBV7-9 and TRBJ1-2, reads DTGVSQNPRHKITKRGQNVTFRCDPISEHNRLYWYRQTLGQGPEFLTYFQNEAQLEKSRLLSDRFSAERPKGSFSTLEIQRTEQGDSAMYLCASSASGTGKGINYGYTFGSGTRLTVV.

This clone was counted between two and nine times. V and J are TRBV5-6 and TRBJ1-2; 10 bases fit TRBD1. CDR1 is SGHDT, CDR2 YYEEEE, per germline. The CDR3 sequence is 14 residues long. With V trimmed by 2 bases and J by 8 bases, 6 bases remained unmatched. The DNA for the CDR3 is TGTGCCAGCAGCTTTGGGACAGGGGTTGAAGGCTACACCTTC. It yields the protein CASSFGTGVEGYTF. The full variable domain, its missing parts supplied by reference TRBV5-6 and TRBJ1-2, is DAGVTQSPTHLIKTRGQQVTLRCSPKSGHDTVSWYQQALGQGPQFIFQYYEEEERQRGNFPDRFSGHQFPNYSSELNVNALLLGDSALYLCASSFGTGVEGYTFGSGTRLTVV.

Only a few counts were recorded for this clone. This sequence joins TRBV6-2 or TRBV6-3 and TRBJ2-3; no firm D call. The CDR3 covers 13 residues. V was pared by 2 bases and J by 10 bases, with 13 bases between. Germline CDR1 and CDR2: MNHEY and SVGEGT. CDR3 region: CASSYLTQSSQYF. Here the CDR3 DNA reads TGTGCCAGCAGTTACCTGACACAGTCCTCGCAGTATTTT.

The genes are TRBV7-2 and TRBJ2-1; 7 bases are a match to TRBD1. Germline trimming cut 4 bases from V and 0 bases from J; bases unmatched to any gene: 6. Germline lookup yields CDR1 SGHTA and CDR2 FQGNSA. This CDR3 spans 16 amino acids. CDR3 sequence reads: CASSSSTGSSYNEQFF. CDR3 DNA: TGTGCCAGCAGCTCCTCGACAGGGAGCTCCTACAATGAGCAGTTCTTC.

Judged by abundance, this clone is medium-sized. The chain carries TRBV19 and TRBJ1-2; D is ambiguous. V was shortened by 3 bases and J by 5 bases, with 16 bases between the two germline ends. Germline V gene sequence: CDR1 LNHDA, CDR2 SQIVND (reference sequence). This CDR3 is built from 15 residues. The CDR3 sequence: CASSMRISSEYGYTF. The CDR3 nucleotides read TGTGCCAGTAGTATGAGGATTTCTTCAGAATATGGCTACACCTTC.

This chain uses TRBV5-4 with TRBJ2-1; D may be TRBD1 (7 bases). Germline values: CDR1 SGHNT, CDR2 YYREEE (reference sequence). The CDR3 runs 16 residues. V lost 5 bases and J 3 bases, leaving 18 bases between the germline ends. CDR3 nucleotides: TGTGCCAGCAGTACCGCGGGGCAGGGGGTCTACAATGAGCAGTTCTTC. Translation: CASSTAGQGVYNEQFF. Variable domain in full (rest from reference TRBV5-4 and TRBJ2-1): ETGVTQSPTHLIKTRGQQVTLRCSSQSGHNTVSWYQQALGQGPQFIFQYYREEENGRGNFPPRFSGLQFPNYSSELNVNALELDDSALYLCASSTAGQGVYNEQFFGPGTRLTVL.

The J gene is TRBJ1-5, the V gene TRBV7-2; tentative D call: TRBD1 (6 bases). Trimming removed 7 bases from V and 4 bases from J, with 11 bases in between. CDR3 length: 13 residues. CDR1 SGHTA and CDR2 FQGNSA come from the germline V gene. The CDR3 loop reads CASTGQWNQPQHF. CDR3 in DNA: TGTGCCAGCACGGGACAATGGAATCAGCCCCAGCATTTT.

This chain uses TRBV10-3 with TRBJ2-3; 8 bases agree with TRBD2. The CDR3 has 14 amino acids. Germline trimming cut 6 bases from V and 4 bases from J; bases unmatched to any gene: 6. CDR1 is ENHRY, CDR2 SYGVKD, per germline. CDR3 sequence reads: CAISAGTSPDTQYF. DNA of the CDR3: TGTGCCATCAGCGCCGGGACTAGTCCAGATACGCAGTATTTT.

This clone came up once. V and J are TRBV2 and TRBJ1-1; D is uncertain. Germline V gene lookup returns CDR1 SNHLY and CDR2 FYNNEI. The length of the CDR3 is 13 residues. Trimming pared 2 bases from V and 1 base from J, leaving 5 bases between. The CDR3 region has the DNA TGTGCCAGCAGTGAACCAGGGAACACTGAAGCTTTCTTT. It translates to CASSEPGNTEAFF.

V and J are TRBV7-2 and TRBJ1-5; TRBD1 matches 9 bases. Trimming cost V 5 bases and J 4 bases; bases outside gene matches: 6. The CDR3 has 15 residues. CDR1 SGHTA and CDR2 FQGNSA come from the germline V gene. The CDR3 here is CASSQFGQGNQPQHF. CDR3 nucleotide sequence: TGTGCCAGCAGCCAATTCGGACAGGGGAATCAGCCCCAGCATTTT.

The J gene is TRBJ2-1, the V gene TRBV5-1; 11 nucleotides agree with TRBD2. The CDR3 is made up of 15 amino acids. The germline V gene has CDR1 SGHRS and CDR2 YFSETQ. With 4 bases clipped from V and 8 bases from J, the junction kept 8 bases outside the gene matches. This CDR3 is CASSPGTSGSDEQFF. In DNA form, the CDR3 reads TGCGCCAGCAGCCCCGGGACTAGCGGCTCCGATGAGCAGTTCTTC.

The gene calls are TRBV6-1 and TRBJ1-5; maybe TRBD1 (5 bases). V lost 3 bases and J lost 2, with 14 bases in between. Looked up from germline, CDR1 is MNHNS and CDR2 is SASEGT. CDR3 length equals 16 residues. The CDR3 spells CASSEEGLGGNQPQHF. The CDR3 DNA follows: TGTGCCAGCAGTGAGGAGGGGCTGGGAGGCAATCAGCCCCAGCATTTT.

This clone was seen once. The chain recombines TRBV30 with TRBJ1-5, with unresolved D. Per the germline V gene, CDR1 is GTSNPN and CDR2 is SVGIG (reference sequence). V was pared by 1 base and J by 2 bases, with 12 bases between. This CDR3 region has 15 residues. CDR3 amino acids: CAWSGTVLGNQPQHF. DNA of the CDR3: TGTGCCTGGAGTGGGACTGTATTGGGCAATCAGCCCCAGCATTTT. Supplemented by reference TRBV30 and TRBJ1-5, the full variable domain reads SQTIHQWPATLVQPVGSPLSLECTVEGTSNPNLYWYRQAAGRGLQLLFYSVGIGQISSEVPQNLSASRPQDRQFILSSKKLLLSDSGFYLCAWSGTVLGNQPQHFGDGTRLSIL.

The count of this clone is one. J is TRBJ1-1 and V is TRBV19; 7 nucleotides agree with TRBD1. Trimming at V came to 8 bases and at J to 1 base, leaving 7 bases not matched to a gene. Per the germline V gene, CDR1 is LNHDA and CDR2 is SQIVND (reference sequence). There are 14 residues in the CDR3. The DNA for the CDR3 is TGTGCCAGTCGCTACAGGGGCGGGAACACTGAAGCTTTCTTT. Translating gives CASRYRGGNTEAFF.

This rearrangement joins TRBV5-1 to TRBJ2-7; the match to TRBD1 covers 12 bases. The germline V gene has CDR1 SGHRS and CDR2 YFSETQ. The CDR3 has 15 amino acids. The junction had 9 bases not matched to a gene; V was cut back by 4 bases and J by 7 bases. CDR3 residues: CASSTGQGALGEQYF. The CDR3 coding sequence is TGCGCCAGCAGCACGGGACAGGGGGCCCTGGGTGAGCAGTACTTC.

The chain is built from TRBV12-3 or TRBV12-4 and TRBJ1-1; 7 bases agree with TRBD1. The CDR3 runs 13 residues. V dropped 2 bases and J dropped 6; count of bases not matched to a gene: 3. The CDR3 spells CASSLYRGSEAFF. The CDR3 bases are TGTGCCAGCAGTTTATACAGGGGCTCTGAAGCTTTCTTT.

A note on this clone: A much bigger clone sits one base away, suggesting this may be a read error. The V call is TRBV12-3 or TRBV12-4, the J call TRBJ1-1, with D tentatively TRBD1 (5 bases). V was clipped by 5 bases and J by 4 bases, with 8 bases between them. The CDR3 consists of 12 residues. The CDR3 DNA reads as TGTGCCAGCAGTCGCGGGGGCACTGAAGCTTTCTTT. Protein: CASSRGGTEAFF.

This CDR3 reads CASSDMAGTINEQFF. In nucleotides, the CDR3 is TGTGCCAGCAGCGATATGGCGGGGACTATCAATGAGCAGTTCTTC. The chain has TRBV2 and TRBJ2-1; 7 nucleotides match TRBD2. V dropped 6 bases and J dropped 6; count of bases not matched to a gene: 11. Germline values: CDR1 SNHLY, CDR2 FYNNEI. This CDR3 comprises 15 residues.

Of note for this clone: The sample has other DNA sequences that encode this CDR3 too. The V gene is TRBV6-5, the J gene TRBJ2-2, with 8 bases aligning to TRBD1. Per the germline V gene, CDR1 is MNHEY and CDR2 is SVGAGI. J was trimmed by 1 base and V by 9 bases; bases with no gene match: 1. This CDR3 region has 13 residues. The CDR3 protein is CASDRGNTGELFF. As DNA, the CDR3 is TGTGCCAGTGACAGGGGGAACACCGGGGAGCTGTTTTTT.

DNA of the CDR3: TGTGCCAGCAGTTCGGGACAGAATAATTCACCCCTCCACTTT. As protein: CASSSGQNNSPLHF. J is TRBJ1-6 and V is TRBV6-2 or TRBV6-3; 7 bases match TRBD1. The trim removed 4 bases at V and 5 bases at J, leaving 2 bases unmatched. The V gene's germline CDR1 is MNHEY and CDR2 SVGEGT. CDR3 length: 14 residues.

The gene calls are TRBV5-6 and TRBJ2-5, with 8 bases fitting TRBD2. CDR1 and CDR2 from the germline V gene are SGHDT and YYEEEE. The CDR3 runs 14 residues. V trimming: 7 bases; J trimming: 5 bases; junction bases outside the gene matches: 10. CDR3 in amino acids: CASGTGTSSETQYF. CDR3 coding DNA: TGTGCCAGCGGGACCGGGACTAGTTCGGAGACCCAGTACTTC.